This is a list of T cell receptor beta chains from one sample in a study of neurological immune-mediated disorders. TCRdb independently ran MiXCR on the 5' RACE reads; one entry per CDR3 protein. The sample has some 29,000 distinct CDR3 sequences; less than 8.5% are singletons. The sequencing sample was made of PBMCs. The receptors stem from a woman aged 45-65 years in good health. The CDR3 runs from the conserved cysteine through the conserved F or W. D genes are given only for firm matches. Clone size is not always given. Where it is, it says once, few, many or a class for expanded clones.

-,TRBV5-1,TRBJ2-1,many,TGCGCCAGCAGCTTGGACTCTCCCTCCTACAATGAGCAGTTCTTC,CASSLDSPSYNEQFF
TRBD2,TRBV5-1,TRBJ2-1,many,TGCGCCAGCAGCTTGGCCTCGAAACGGTCGCGGGAGGCGATCAATGAGCAGTTCTTC,CASSLASKRSREAINEQFF
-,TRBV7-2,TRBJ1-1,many,TGTGCCAGCAGCTTGAGGGGGTACACTGAAGCTTTCTTT,CASSLRGYTEAFF
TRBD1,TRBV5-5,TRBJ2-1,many,TGTGCCAGCAGCCCGAGACTCCGGGACAGGGTGGTCGACGATGAGCAGTTCTTC,CASSPRLRDRVVDDEQFF
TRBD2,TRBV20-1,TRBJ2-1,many,TGCAGTGCTAGAGATGTGCGGGGGGGCAGCAATGAGCAGTTCTTC,CSARDVRGGSNEQFF
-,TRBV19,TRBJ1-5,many,TGTGCCAGTAGTACCAGCCAGCCGTATAGCAATCAGCCCCAGCATTTT,CASSTSQPYSNQPQHF
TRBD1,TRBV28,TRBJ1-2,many,TGTGCCAGCAGTTTCGGGACAGGGAGAGACTATGGCTACACCTTC,CASSFGTGRDYGYTF
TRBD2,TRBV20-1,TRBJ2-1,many,TGCAGTGCTAGAAGTCCAGCTAGCGGGACCAACAATGAGCAGTTCTTC,CSARSPASGTNNEQFF
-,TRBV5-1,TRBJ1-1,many,TGCGCCAGCAGCACTGGACGGGGGTGGTTGGCTTTCTTT,CASSTGRGWLAFF
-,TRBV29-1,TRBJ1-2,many,TGCAGCGTTGAAGAGTGGGACACCTATGGCTACACCTTC,CSVEEWDTYGYTF
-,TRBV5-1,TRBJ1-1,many,TGCGCCAGCAGCTTGAACCCATCACTGAACACTGAAGCTTTCTTT,CASSLNPSLNTEAFF
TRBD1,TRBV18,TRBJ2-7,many,TGTGCCAGCTCACCAGGGCAGGGGGAGCGCGAGCAGTACTTC,CASSPGQGEREQYF
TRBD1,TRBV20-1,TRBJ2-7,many,TGCAGTGCCATACCCGGACAGGGCGCTACCTCGCAGTACTTC,CSAIPGQGATSQYF
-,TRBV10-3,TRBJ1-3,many,TGTGCCATCGGGGGAGTCTCTGGAAACACCATATATTTT,CAIGGVSGNTIYF
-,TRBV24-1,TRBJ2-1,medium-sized,TGTGCCACCAGTGATCCAGGGGTAGCTGGCAATGAGCAGTTCTTC,CATSDPGVAGNEQFF
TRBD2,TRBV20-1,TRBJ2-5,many,TGCAGTGCTAGAGATGGCGTGACTAGCGGTTTCCGGACCCAGTACTTC,CSARDGVTSGFRTQYF
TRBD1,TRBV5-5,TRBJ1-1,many,TGTGCCAGCAGCTTAGTTATGGGGACAGTAGTGTCTGAAGCTTTCTTT,CASSLVMGTVVSEAFF
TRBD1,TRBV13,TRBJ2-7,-,TGTGCCAGCAGCTTAGGACAGGGGGCTATGGAGCAGTACTTC,CASSLGQGAMEQYF
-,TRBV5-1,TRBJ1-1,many,TGCGCCAGCAGCCGGACGGGCCGAACTGAAGCTTTCTTT,CASSRTGRTEAFF
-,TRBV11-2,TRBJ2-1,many,TGTGCCAGCAGCCACCTCCCGAGAGGGGAGCAGTTCTTC,CASSHLPRGEQFF
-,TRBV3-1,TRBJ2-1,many,TGTGCCAGCAGCCAATCCGCGAGGGACAATGAGCAGTTCTTC,CASSQSARDNEQFF
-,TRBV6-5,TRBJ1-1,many,TGTGCCAGCAGGCCCGGGGGGGGAACAGCTTTCTTT,CASRPGGGTAFF
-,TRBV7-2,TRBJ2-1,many,TGTGCCAGCAGCTCTCATACTAGCTCCAATGAGCAGTTCTTC,CASSSHTSSNEQFF
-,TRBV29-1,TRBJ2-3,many,TGCAGCTCTAGACAGACAAGCACAGATACGCAGTATTTT,CSSRQTSTDTQYF
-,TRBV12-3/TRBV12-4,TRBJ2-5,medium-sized,TGTGCCAGCAGTCTAGCAGGGGTTGGAGAGACCCAGTACTTC,CASSLAGVGETQYF
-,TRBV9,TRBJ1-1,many,TGTGCCAGCAGCGTAGTTGAAGGCACTGAAGCTTTCTTT,CASSVVEGTEAFF
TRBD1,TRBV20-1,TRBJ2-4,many,TGCAGTGCCCACCCAGGGGGCAGGGCCAAAAACATTCAGTACTTC,CSAHPGGRAKNIQYF
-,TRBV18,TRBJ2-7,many,TGTGCCAGCTCAGCCACAGGCTCCGAGCAGTACTTC,CASSATGSEQYF
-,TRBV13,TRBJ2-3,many,TGTGCCAGCAGCTTAACCGGACTTAATACGCAGTATTTT,CASSLTGLNTQYF
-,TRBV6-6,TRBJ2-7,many,TGTGCCAGCACCCCTGGGGGGCCGATCTACGAGCAGTACTTC,CASTPGGPIYEQYF
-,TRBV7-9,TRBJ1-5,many,TGTGCCAGCAGCACGAGCGGAACCTGGAATCAGCCCCAGCATTTT,CASSTSGTWNQPQHF
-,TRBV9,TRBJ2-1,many,TGTGCCAGCAGCGTAGTTGACTCCTACAATGAGCAGTTCTTC,CASSVVDSYNEQFF
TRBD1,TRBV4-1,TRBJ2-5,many,TGCGCCAGCAGCCAACCCGGACAGGGGAAGACCCAGTACTTC,CASSQPGQGKTQYF
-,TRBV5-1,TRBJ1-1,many,TGCGCCAGCAGCCCCGGGGGCCTTCTCTTGAACACTGAAGCTTTCTTT,CASSPGGLLLNTEAFF
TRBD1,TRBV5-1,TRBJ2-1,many,TGCGCCAGCAGCTTGGAAGTGACAGGGAATGAGCAGTTCTTC,CASSLEVTGNEQFF
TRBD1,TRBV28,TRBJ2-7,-,TGTGCCAGCAGAAGCCCACAGGGGGCTGGGTACGAGCAGTACTTC,CASRSPQGAGYEQYF
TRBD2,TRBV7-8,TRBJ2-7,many,TGTGCCAGCAGCCTGGAGGGACTAGACTACGAGCAGTACTTC,CASSLEGLDYEQYF
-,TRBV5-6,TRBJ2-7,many,TGTGCCAGCAGCTTGCTGCTGAGCGGAAGGCAACACGAGCAGTACTTC,CASSLLLSGRQHEQYF